The next 5 T cell receptor beta chains were all read from a single sample in a study of cytomegalovirus exposure and HLA in healthy donors listed by TCRdb under 2017. The library was produced with the immunoSEQ multiplex PCR assay. For the multiplex PCR, a mixture combining 60 forward primers for TCR Vbeta segments and 13 reverse primers for TCR Jbeta segments was used. Imported from immuneACCESS, the table was reduced by TCRdb to in-frame sequences with V and J called. These copies leave out some clones; in studies compared against another copy, an unresolved V gene accounts for under half, and the cause of the remainder is not known. This sample has roughly 150,000 clones in its table, and about 80% of those were observed once. Of the sample, about 2% falls within the top ten clones. The sample comprised PBMCs. The receptors stem from a young man in good health and CMV-seronegative.

The gene calls are TRBV5-1 and TRBJ1-4; tentatively, D is TRBD1 (6 bases). CDR3 length: 14 residues. Germline V gene sequence: CDR1 SGHRS, CDR2 YFSETQ. Between the trimmed V and J ends, which lost 5 bases and 2 bases, there was a span of 10 bases. CDR3: CASRPGVTNEKLFF. CDR3 bases: TGCGCCAGCAGACCAGGGGTCACTAATGAAAAACTGTTTTTT.

J is TRBJ1-2 and V is TRBV28; D may be TRBD1 (5 bases). Germline lookup yields CDR1 MDHEN and CDR2 SYDVKM. The V end lost 7 bases, the J end lost 8 bases, and 20 bases lay between the germline ends. This CDR3 spans 14 amino acids. The DNA for the CDR3 is TGTGCCAGCACAGTGGGAAGCAGGGCGGGAGGCTACACCTTC. Translated: CASTVGSRAGGYTF.

The V call is TRBV7-9, the J call TRBJ2-7; 9 nucleotides align to TRBD1. The ends lost 4 bases at V and 1 base at J; junction bases unmatched: 2. The CDR3 runs 14 residues. CDR1 SEHNR and CDR2 FQNEAQ come from the germline V gene (reference sequence). In nucleotides, the CDR3 is TGTGCCAGCAGCTGGGGGACAGGGTCCTACGAGCAGTACTTC. Protein product: CASSWGTGSYEQYF.

The V gene is TRBV5-1, the J gene TRBJ2-3; D gene ambiguous. Germline CDR1 and CDR2: SGHRS and YFSETQ. The CDR3 contains 13 residues. V was cut by 5 bases and J by 6 bases, with 13 bases left in between. CDR3 amino acids: CASRGDSGDTQYF. DNA of the CDR3: TGCGCCAGCAGGGGCGATAGTGGGGATACGCAGTATTTT. Full variable domain (remainder filled in from reference TRBV5-1 and TRBJ2-3): KAGVTQTPRYLIKTRGQQVTLSCSPISGHRSVSWYQQTPGQGLQFLFEYFSETQRNKGNFPGRFSGRQFSNSRSEMNVSTLELGDSALYLCASRGDSGDTQYFGPGTRLTVL.

This chain links TRBV19 with TRBJ1-1; D is ambiguous. Trimming left V 3 bases short and J 5 bases short, with 13 bases between. The CDR3 consists of 14 residues. The germline V gene has CDR1 LNHDA and CDR2 SQIVND (reference sequence). Here the CDR3 DNA reads TGTGCCAGTAGTATCCCTTACATGACTACTGAAGCTTTCTTT. Translating it yields CASSIPYMTTEAFF.